The 26 T cell receptor beta chains in this list originate from one sample, sequenced in a study of blood T cells in healthy people across ages. PCR was performed a second time for about 7 to 11 cycles using a sample-barcoded 5' primer and a J-beta primer mix. A single record per CDR3 protein comes from TCRdb applying MiXCR to the 5' RACE reads. Of around 1.5 million distinct CDR3 sequences in the sample, around 39% are singletons; the top ten hold roughly 7.9%. Input material: blood. These receptors all stem from a woman aged 18-30 years in good health.

The chain links TRBV4-2 to TRBJ1-2; D gene unclear. The V gene's germline CDR1 is LGHNA and CDR2 YNFKEQ. The CDR3 loop spans 13 amino acids. V shed 4 bases and J shed 5 bases, with 11 bases lying between them. In DNA, the CDR3 is TGTGCCAGCAGCCCCGATTCGGGGTATGGCTACACCTTC. This gives the protein CASSPDSGYGYTF.

The V call is TRBV18, the J call TRBJ1-5, with 7 bases matching TRBD1. This CDR3 region has 13 residues. V lost 3 bases to trimming and J lost 6 bases; unmatched junction nucleotides: 2. CDR1 is KGHSH, CDR2 LQKENI, per germline. CDR3 in amino acids: CASSPTGAQPQHF. The DNA of the CDR3 is TGTGCCAGCTCACCTACAGGGGCTCAGCCCCAGCATTTT.

The chain carries TRBV3-1 and TRBJ2-7, with 7 bases identical to TRBD1. CDR1 and CDR2 (germline): LGHDT, YNNKEL (reference sequence). This CDR3 comprises 13 residues. The V gene end was trimmed by 2 bases and the J gene end by 6 bases; junction bases not matched to a gene: 4. In nucleotides, the CDR3 is TGTGCCAGCAGCCAAAAGACAGGGTCCGAGCAGTACTTC. Encoded protein: CASSQKTGSEQYF.

This clonotype was observed a few times. The chain employs TRBV15 and TRBJ2-7; 10 positions agree with TRBD1. The CDR3 sequence is 14 residues long. Germline loops: CDR1 LNHNV, CDR2 YYDKDF (reference sequence). V shed 5 bases and J 2 bases; nucleotides not matched to a gene: 3. CDR3 sequence: CATSSGQGAYEQYF. DNA for the CDR3: TGTGCCACCAGCTCAGGACAGGGGGCCTACGAGCAGTACTTC.

The CDR3 bases are TGCAGCGTTGAAGTGATAGCGGGAGGGATCACCGGGGAGCTGTTTTTT. Protein: CSVEVIAGGITGELFF. This chain joins TRBV29-1 and TRBJ2-2; 11 bases align to TRBD2. Trimming at V came to 1 base and at J to 4 bases, leaving 5 bases not matched to a gene. From germline, CDR1 is SQVTM and CDR2 ANQGSEA. This CDR3 has 16 amino acids.

This clonotype came up a few times. The chain combines TRBV29-1 with TRBJ1-1; the match to TRBD1 covers 7 bases. Germline values: CDR1 SQVTM, CDR2 ANQGSEA. The CDR3 spans 12 residues. CDR3 protein: CSWGTVNTEAFF. Written as DNA, the CDR3 is TGCTCTTGGGGGACAGTGAACACTGAAGCTTTCTTT.

This rearrangement joins TRBV5-1 to TRBJ2-5; the D gene is possibly TRBD2 (6 bases). Germline CDR1 reads SGHRS; CDR2 reads YFSETQ. CDR3 length: 13 amino acids. Trimming left V 6 bases short and J 11 bases short, with 20 bases between. Here the CDR3 reads CASKDGGYNEQYF. The DNA for the CDR3 is TGCGCCAGCAAGGACGGGGGTTACAATGAGCAGTACTTC. The full variable domain, its missing parts supplied by reference TRBV5-1 and TRBJ2-5, is KAGVTQTPRYLIKTRGQQVTLSCSPISGHRSVSWYQQTPGQGLQFLFEYFSETQRNKGNFPGRFSGRQFSNSRSEMNVSTLELGDSALYLCASKDGGYNEQYFGPGTRLLVL.

The J gene is TRBJ1-2, the V gene TRBV7-9, with D unclear. The V gene lost 4 bases and the J gene lost 4 bases, with 19 bases spanning the gap. Germline values: CDR1 SEHNR, CDR2 FQNEAQ (reference sequence). The CDR3 spans 16 residues. For the CDR3, the DNA is TGTGCCAGCAGCTCAGACCCGATGACAATCGTCTATGGCTACACCTTC. Translating it yields CASSSDPMTIVYGYTF.

This clonotype has just a few counts. The gene calls are TRBV4-1 and TRBJ1-4; the D gene is possibly TRBD1 (5 bases). The CDR3 runs to 16 residues. The germline CDR1 and CDR2 sequences are MGHRA and YSYEKL. The V gene lost 4 bases and the J gene lost 0 bases, with 12 bases spanning the gap. The CDR3 sequence: CASSLGGIATNEKLFF. CDR3 nucleotides: TGCGCCAGCAGCCTCGGGGGGATAGCAACTAATGAAAAACTGTTTTTT.

The chain joins TRBV4-2 to TRBJ1-1, with D possibly TRBD1 on 5 matching bases. Germline CDR1 is LGHNA and CDR2 is YNFKEQ. This CDR3 is 18 amino acids long. V was trimmed by 2 bases and J by 3 bases, leaving 22 bases between them. The CDR3 DNA follows: TGTGCCAGCAGCCAAAAAGAAGGGGTTTGGCAGGACCACACTGAAGCTTTCTTT. It translates to CASSQKEGVWQDHTEAFF.

This clonotype has more than one count but fewer than ten. The chain links TRBV6-2 or TRBV6-3 to TRBJ2-1; TRBD2 matches 9 bases. This CDR3 is built from 16 residues. Trimming cost V 2 bases and J 7 bases; bases outside gene matches: 9. From germline, CDR1 is MNHEY and CDR2 SVGEGT. DNA for the CDR3: TGTGCCAGCAGTTACGCAGCGGGGGGCCCCAGGAATGAGCAGTTCTTC. Residues: CASSYAAGGPRNEQFF.

In this sample, this clonotype turned up a few times. This chain uses TRBV29-1 with TRBJ2-3; D call uncertain. The CDR3 length is 12 residues. CDR1 is SQVTM and CDR2 is ANQGSEA in the germline V gene. The germline V and J ends were trimmed by 3 bases and 0 bases, with 4 bases remaining between them. The CDR3: CSVDPSTDTQYF. CDR3 DNA: TGCAGCGTTGATCCTAGCACAGATACGCAGTATTTT.

J is TRBJ1-3 and V is TRBV3-1; no firm D call. The CDR3 covers 12 residues. The ends were cut back, 1 base at V and 6 bases at J, with 4 bases in the middle. Germline CDR1 and CDR2: LGHDT and YNNKEL (reference sequence). The CDR3 region is CASSQVENTIYF. The CDR3 DNA follows: TGTGCCAGCAGCCAAGTCGAAAACACCATATATTTT.

This clonotype was counted between two and nine times. The chain joins TRBV4-1 to TRBJ1-1; TRBD1 matches at 7 bases. CDR1 is MGHRA and CDR2 is YSYEKL in the germline V gene. The CDR3 is made up of 17 amino acids. Trimming took 1 base from V and 0 from J; bases not matched to a gene: 8. CDR3 nucleotides: TGCGCCAGCAGCCAAGGACGGCCGGGACAGTTGAACACTGAAGCTTTCTTT. Translated: CASSQGRPGQLNTEAFF.

This clonotype appeared a few times. This chain connects TRBV7-2 to TRBJ2-3; 10 nucleotides align to TRBD2. Germline CDR1 is SGHTA and CDR2 is FQGNSA. This CDR3 region has 19 residues. V trimming: 4 bases; J trimming: 1 base; junction bases outside the gene matches: 14. The CDR3 DNA reads as TGTGCCAGCAGCTCTAAAACTAGCGGGGAGCGCCGTCGCACAGATACGCAGTATTTT. This translates into CASSSKTSGERRRTDTQYF.

The V and J genes are TRBV20-1 and TRBJ2-7; perhaps TRBD1 as D (6 bases). Between the trimmed V and J ends, which lost 5 bases and 12 bases, there was a span of 17 bases. The CDR3 consists of 11 residues. Per the germline V gene, CDR1 is DFQATT and CDR2 is SNEGSKA (reference sequence). The CDR3 bases are TGCAGTGCTCACTCAACGACACAGGGGTACTTC. Encoded protein: CSAHSTTQGYF.

This clonotype was detected a few times. The chain uses TRBV7-9 and TRBJ2-7; tentatively, D is TRBD2 (5 bases). CDR3 length equals 13 residues. The germline CDR1 and CDR2 sequences are SEHNR and FQNEAQ (reference sequence). With 6 bases removed from V and 4 bases from J, the gap between germline ends came to 13 bases. CDR3 DNA sequence: TGTGCCAGCAGTACTAGAGAAGGATACGAGCAGTACTTC. This translates into CASSTREGYEQYF.

V and J are TRBV7-6 and TRBJ1-2, with 8 bases matching TRBD1. Germline lookup yields CDR1 SGHVS and CDR2 FNYEAQ. CDR3 length: 15 amino acids. The V and J ends lost 1 base and 5 bases, in that order; junction bases with no gene match: 6. CDR3 in DNA: TGTGCCAGCAGCTTAGAATCACAGGGGGGGTATGGCTACACCTTC. Its protein is CASSLESQGGYGYTF.

In this sample, this clonotype turned up a few times. The chain recombines TRBV7-9 with TRBJ2-1; 12 bases align to TRBD2. Unmatched junction bases numbered 1, after V lost 2 bases and J lost 8 bases. CDR1 and CDR2 (germline): SEHNR, FQNEAQ (reference sequence). The CDR3 runs 14 residues. The CDR3: CASSLLAGGHEQFF. CDR3 nucleotide sequence: TGTGCCAGCAGCTTACTAGCGGGGGGGCATGAGCAGTTCTTC.

This clonotype was counted once. This sequence may be a read error, since a much larger clone differs from it by one base. This chain joins TRBV29-1 and TRBJ2-3, with D possibly being TRBD1 or TRBD2 (5 bases each). Germline loops: CDR1 SQVTM, CDR2 ANQGSEA. This CDR3 is 13 amino acids long. CDR3 loop: CSVVTPGPDAQYF. CDR3 coding DNA: TGCAGCGTTGTTACGCCGGGGCCAGATGCGCAGTATTTT.

On this clonotype itself: Given a much more abundant clone one base away, this may be a read error. The chain couples TRBV29-1 to TRBJ2-7; 11 nucleotides match TRBD2. The CDR3 length is 17 residues. The ends lost 0 bases at V and 7 bases at J; junction bases unmatched: 14. The V gene's germline CDR1 is SQVTM and CDR2 ANQGSEA. The CDR3 DNA reads TGCAGCGTTGAAGATACAGGGACTAGCGGTAGATACAATGAGCAGTACTTC. Translating it yields CSVEDTGTSGRYNEQYF.

The genes are TRBV9 and TRBJ2-7; TRBD2 might be the D (6 bases). From germline, CDR1 is SGDLS and CDR2 YYNGEE. Between the trimmed V and J ends, which lost 4 bases and 7 bases, there was a span of 18 bases. The CDR3 extends over 14 amino acids. CDR3 DNA sequence: TGTGCCAGCAGCCCGGGACTCTCGGGGGAAGAGCAGTACTTC. Protein sequence: CASSPGLSGEEQYF.

This clonotype occurred many times. The chain combines TRBV28 with TRBJ2-7; 8 bases match TRBD2. The CDR3 totals 15 residues. V lost 6 bases to trimming and J lost 3 bases; unmatched junction nucleotides: 10. CDR1 is MDHEN and CDR2 is SYDVKM in the germline V gene. The DNA of the CDR3 is TGTGCCAGCAGCTTAGCGGGGTCTAGTAGCTACGAGCAGTACTTC. Residues: CASSLAGSSSYEQYF.

The chain links TRBV7-2 to TRBJ2-5; no reliable D call. The CDR3 has 15 amino acids. The V end was cut by 2 bases, the J end by 0 bases, with 10 bases between. CDR1 is SGHTA, CDR2 FQGNSA, per germline. CDR3 bases: TGTGCCAGCAGCTTATCTACTGGGTACCAAGAGACCCAGTACTTC. Protein sequence: CASSLSTGYQETQYF.

The chain employs TRBV7-2 and TRBJ2-1; D might be TRBD2 (5 bases). The ends were cut back, 6 bases at V and 0 bases at J, with 9 bases in the middle. The CDR3 has 14 amino acids. CDR1 SGHTA and CDR2 FQGNSA come from the germline V gene. For the CDR3, the DNA is TGTGCCAGCAGAAAGGACTTCTCCTACAATGAGCAGTTCTTC. This sequence encodes CASRKDFSYNEQFF.

The chain has TRBV20-1 and TRBJ2-3; D remains ambiguous. The CDR3 consists of 19 residues. Between the trimmed V and J ends, which lost 0 bases and 1 base, there was a span of 23 bases. The V gene's germline CDR1 is DFQATT and CDR2 SNEGSKA (reference sequence). CDR3 residues: CSARDRPPPRRRGTDTQYF. CDR3 nucleotides: TGCAGTGCTAGAGATCGGCCACCCCCTCGTAGGAGAGGCACAGATACGCAGTATTTT.